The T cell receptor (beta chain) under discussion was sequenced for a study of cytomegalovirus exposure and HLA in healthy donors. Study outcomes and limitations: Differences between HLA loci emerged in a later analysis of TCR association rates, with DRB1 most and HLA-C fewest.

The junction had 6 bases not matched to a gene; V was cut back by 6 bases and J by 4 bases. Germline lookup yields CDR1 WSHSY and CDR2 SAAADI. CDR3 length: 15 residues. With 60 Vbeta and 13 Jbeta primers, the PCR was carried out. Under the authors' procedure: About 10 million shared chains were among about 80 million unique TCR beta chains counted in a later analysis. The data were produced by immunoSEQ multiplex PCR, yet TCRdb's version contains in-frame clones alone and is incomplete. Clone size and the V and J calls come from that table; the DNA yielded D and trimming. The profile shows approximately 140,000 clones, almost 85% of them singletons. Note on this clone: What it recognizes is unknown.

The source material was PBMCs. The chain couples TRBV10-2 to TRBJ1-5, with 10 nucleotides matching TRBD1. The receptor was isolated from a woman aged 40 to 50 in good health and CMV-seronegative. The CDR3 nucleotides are TGCGCCAGCAGATCGGGACAGGGGCTAAATCAGCCCCAGCATTTT. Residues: CASRSGQGLNQPQHF.